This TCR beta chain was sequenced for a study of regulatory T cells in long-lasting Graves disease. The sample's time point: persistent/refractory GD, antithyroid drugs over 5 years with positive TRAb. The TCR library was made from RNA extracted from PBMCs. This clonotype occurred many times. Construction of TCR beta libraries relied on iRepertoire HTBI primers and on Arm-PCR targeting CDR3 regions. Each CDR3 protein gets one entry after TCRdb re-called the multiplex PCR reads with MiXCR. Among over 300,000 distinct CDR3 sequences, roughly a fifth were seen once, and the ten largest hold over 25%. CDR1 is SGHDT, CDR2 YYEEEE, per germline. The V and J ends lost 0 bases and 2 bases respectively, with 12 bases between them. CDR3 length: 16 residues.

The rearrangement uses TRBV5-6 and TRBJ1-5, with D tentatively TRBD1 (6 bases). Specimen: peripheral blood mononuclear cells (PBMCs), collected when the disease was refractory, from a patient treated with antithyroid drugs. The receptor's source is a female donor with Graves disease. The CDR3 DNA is TGTGCCAGCAGCTTGGCGGAGGGGGGTGGCAATCAGCCCCAGCATTTT. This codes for CASSLAEGGGNQPQHF.